What follows describes a single T cell receptor beta chain. Its antigen is unknown. Assay used: immunoSEQ multiplex PCR; TCRdb lists only in-frame clones, some missing. The table records about 47,000 clones, around four fifths of them present only once. This record belongs to a study of T cells in tumors after PD-1 blockade. About the study: Excluded were patients with checkpoint blockade, immunosuppressants, or radiotherapy or other anti-cancer therapy within 4 weeks. Some patients also took daily vismodegib 150 mg during anti-PD-1 treatment. Overall study results and limits: Peripheral recruitment is suggested, as some novel exhausted tumor clones were in pre-treatment blood.

The sequence was obtained from a human donor with advanced basal cell or squamous cell carcinoma (not recorded which). The material was PBMCs, obtained before anti-PD-1 therapy.

The CDR3 here is CASSLRLAGDTDTQYF. The CDR3 region has the DNA TGCGCCAGCAGCCTGCGCCTAGCGGGGGACACAGATACGCAGTATTTT. The chain recombines TRBV5-1 with TRBJ2-3; TRBD2 matches at 10 bases. V lost 4 bases and J lost 2; bases outside the gene matches: 7. Germline lookup yields CDR1 SGHRS and CDR2 YFSETQ. This CDR3 spans 16 amino acids.